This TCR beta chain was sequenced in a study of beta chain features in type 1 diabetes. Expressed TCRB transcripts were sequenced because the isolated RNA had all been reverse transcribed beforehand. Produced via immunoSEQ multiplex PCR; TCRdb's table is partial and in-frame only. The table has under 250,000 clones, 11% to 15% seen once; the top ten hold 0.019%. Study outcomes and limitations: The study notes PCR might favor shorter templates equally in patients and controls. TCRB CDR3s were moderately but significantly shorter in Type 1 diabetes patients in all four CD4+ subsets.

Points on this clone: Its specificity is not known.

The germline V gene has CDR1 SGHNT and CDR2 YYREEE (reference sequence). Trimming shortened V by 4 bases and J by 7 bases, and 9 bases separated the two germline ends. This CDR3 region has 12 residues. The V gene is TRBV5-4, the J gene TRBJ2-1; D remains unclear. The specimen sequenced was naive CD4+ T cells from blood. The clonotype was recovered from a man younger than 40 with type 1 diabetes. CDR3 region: CASSRRLNEQFF. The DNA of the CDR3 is TGTGCCAGCAGCCGGCGGTTAAATGAGCAGTTCTTC.